A selection of T cell receptor beta chains follows, all from one sample in a study of blood T cell repertoires in COVID-19. Produced via immunoSEQ multiplex PCR; TCRdb's table is partial and in-frame only. The table has 300,000 to 500,000 clones, roughly 87% seen once. The sequencing sample was made of PBMCs or T cells enriched from blood (not recorded which). The receptors were sampled from a woman between 35 and 50 years old with acute COVID-19. Each CDR3 is given with its conserved first and last residue. For some rows the clone size is stated as once, few or many, or as a class when expanded; others skip it.

cdr3_aa	v_call	clone_size	j_call
CASSRLEVGEQFF	TRBV4-1	NA	TRBJ2-1
CASRPQASGGEETQYF	TRBV12-2	once	TRBJ2-5
CASSQERRGTDTQYF	TRBV3-1/TRBV3-2	once	TRBJ2-3
CASLSLGSQETQYF	TRBV2	NA	TRBJ2-5
CSASGGGRDFSYEQYF	TRBV20-1	NA	TRBJ2-7
CASSQDWGGRQPQHF	TRBV3-1/TRBV3-2	NA	TRBJ1-5
CSASSGLAGATDTQYF	TRBV20-1	NA	TRBJ2-3
CASSVAGAGPSYNEQFF	TRBV9	NA	TRBJ2-1
CASSETRESYNEQFF	TRBV5-1	NA	TRBJ2-1
CASSPEGGRGTEAFF	TRBV5-1	NA	TRBJ1-1
CASSLLNRANTGELFF	TRBV27	once	TRBJ2-2
CASSKGGGINYEQYF	TRBV21-1	NA	TRBJ2-7
CAWSTSRGEAFF	TRBV30	NA	TRBJ1-1
CASSLLGQGAVNIEQYF	TRBV11-2	NA	TRBJ2-7
CARSCPQNTEAFF	TRBV7-5	NA	TRBJ1-1
CASSLLAGGLETQYF	TRBV11-3	NA	TRBJ2-5
CASSSSGQGYNEQFF	TRBV7-9	many	TRBJ2-1
CSVEPPGLVTEAFF	TRBV29-1	NA	TRBJ1-1
CASSPKDSRTEAFF	TRBV18	NA	TRBJ1-1
CASSIGQGYEQYF	TRBV18	NA	TRBJ2-7
CASRLGQGRSPLHF	TRBV2	once	TRBJ1-6
CASSPTQGAGETQYF	TRBV18	NA	TRBJ2-5
CAWSVGQGSTEAFF	TRBV30	NA	TRBJ1-1
CASSLKQLPEKLFF	TRBV5-4	NA	TRBJ1-4
CASSATATSGTIASEQFF	TRBV5-5	NA	TRBJ2-1
CASSQGANEKLFF	TRBV10-1	NA	TRBJ1-4
CASSSDRLEAFF	TRBV5-4	NA	TRBJ1-1
CASSLGLNTEAFF	TRBV11-3	NA	TRBJ1-1
CASSGGLEQFF	TRBV5-6	NA	TRBJ2-1
CASSLRDRMYEQYF	TRBV5-1	once	TRBJ2-7
CASSLFGGNSPLHF	TRBV27	NA	TRBJ1-6
CASSLDMQPQHF	TRBV7-9	NA	TRBJ1-5
CASSISGVQNIQYF	TRBV19	NA	TRBJ2-4
CASSQGGQSDQPQHF	TRBV4-2	once	TRBJ1-5
CASSVVRGAGELFF	TRBV6-6	NA	TRBJ2-2
CASSLSYALKETQYF	TRBV5-4	NA	TRBJ2-5
CASSQRAGGHEQYF	TRBV3-1/TRBV3-2	NA	TRBJ2-7
CASSEARWYGYTF	TRBV10-1	NA	TRBJ1-2
CASSPPGGQGEYNEQFF	TRBV5-5	once	TRBJ2-1
CASSRTGRNYGYTF	TRBV7-2	NA	TRBJ1-2
CASSLEPTTDSPLHF	TRBV5-1	NA	TRBJ1-6
CASSLVETGLNGGYTF	TRBV7-9	once	TRBJ1-2
CASSSIQGAGQPQHF	TRBV27	NA	TRBJ1-5
CASSFSILPRVLYGYTF	TRBV7-2	NA	TRBJ1-2